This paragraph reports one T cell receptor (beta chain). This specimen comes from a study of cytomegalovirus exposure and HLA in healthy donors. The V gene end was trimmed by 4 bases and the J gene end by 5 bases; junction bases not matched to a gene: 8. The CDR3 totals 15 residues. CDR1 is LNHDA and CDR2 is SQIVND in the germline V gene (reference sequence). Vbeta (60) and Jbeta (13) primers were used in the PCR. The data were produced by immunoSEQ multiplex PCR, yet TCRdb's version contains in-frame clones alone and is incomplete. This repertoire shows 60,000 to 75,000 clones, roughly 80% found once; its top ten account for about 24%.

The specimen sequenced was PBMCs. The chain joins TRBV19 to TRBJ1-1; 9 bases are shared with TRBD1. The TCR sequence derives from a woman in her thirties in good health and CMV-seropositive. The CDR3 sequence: CASSRPGQGWTEAFF. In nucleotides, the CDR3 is TGTGCCAGTAGTAGGCCGGGACAGGGTTGGACTGAAGCTTTCTTT.